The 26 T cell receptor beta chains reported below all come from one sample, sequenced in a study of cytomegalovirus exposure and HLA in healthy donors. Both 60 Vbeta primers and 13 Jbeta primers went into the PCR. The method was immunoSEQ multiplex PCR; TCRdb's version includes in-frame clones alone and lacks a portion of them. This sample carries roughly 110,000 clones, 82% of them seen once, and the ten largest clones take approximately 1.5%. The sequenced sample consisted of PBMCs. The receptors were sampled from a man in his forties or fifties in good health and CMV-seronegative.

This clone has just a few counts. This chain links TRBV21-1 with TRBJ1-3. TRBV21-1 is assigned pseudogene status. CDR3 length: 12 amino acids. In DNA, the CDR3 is TGTGCCATCTTCCTCTCTGGAAACACCATATATTTT. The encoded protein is CAIFLSGNTIYF.

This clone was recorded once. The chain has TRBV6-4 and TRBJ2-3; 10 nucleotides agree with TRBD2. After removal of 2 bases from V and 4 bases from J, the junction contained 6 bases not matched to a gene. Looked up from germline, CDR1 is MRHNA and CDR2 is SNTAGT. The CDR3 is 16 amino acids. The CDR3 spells CASSDEAGGFADTQYF. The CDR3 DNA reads TGTGCCAGCAGTGACGAAGCGGGGGGGTTCGCAGATACGCAGTATTTT.

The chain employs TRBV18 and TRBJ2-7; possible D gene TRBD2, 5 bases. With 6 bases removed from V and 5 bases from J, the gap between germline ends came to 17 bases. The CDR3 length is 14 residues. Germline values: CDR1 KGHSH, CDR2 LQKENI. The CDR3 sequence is CASSVSTGSHEQYV. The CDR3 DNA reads TGTGCCAGCTCTGTATCCACGGGGTCCCACGAGCAGTACGTC.

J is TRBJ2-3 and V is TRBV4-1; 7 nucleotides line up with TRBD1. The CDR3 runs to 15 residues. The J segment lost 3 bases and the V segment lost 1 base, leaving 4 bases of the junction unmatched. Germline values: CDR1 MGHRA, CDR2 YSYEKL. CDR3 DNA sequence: TGCGCCAGCAGCCAAGGCCAGGGGGTAACAGATACGCAGTATTTT. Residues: CASSQGQGVTDTQYF.

In DNA, the CDR3 is TGTGCCAGCAGCTTAACGGGCCAGGGGGCCGGCGTGGGTACCATATATTTT. Translating gives CASSLTGQGAGVGTIYF. The chain carries TRBV7-8 and TRBJ1-3; 8 positions agree with TRBD1. The V segment lost 2 bases and the J segment 10 bases; nucleotides outside the gene matches: 16. CDR1 SGHVS and CDR2 FQNEAQ come from the germline V gene. The CDR3 contains 17 residues.

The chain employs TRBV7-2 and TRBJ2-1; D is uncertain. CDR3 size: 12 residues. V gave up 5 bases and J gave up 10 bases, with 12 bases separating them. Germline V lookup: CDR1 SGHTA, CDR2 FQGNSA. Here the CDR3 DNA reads TGTGCCAGCAGCCCCCAGTGGGCGGAGCAGTTCTTC. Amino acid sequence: CASSPQWAEQFF.

The CDR3 bases are TGTGCCAGCAGCGAACAGGGGGGTGGGAATGAAAAACTGTTTTTT. It specifies CASSEQGGGNEKLFF. This sequence joins TRBV7-8 and TRBJ1-4; 8 positions match TRBD1. The CDR3 sequence is 15 residues long. CDR1 is SGHVS, CDR2 FQNEAQ, per germline. V shed 5 bases, J shed 5 bases, and the junction held 7 bases outside the gene matches.

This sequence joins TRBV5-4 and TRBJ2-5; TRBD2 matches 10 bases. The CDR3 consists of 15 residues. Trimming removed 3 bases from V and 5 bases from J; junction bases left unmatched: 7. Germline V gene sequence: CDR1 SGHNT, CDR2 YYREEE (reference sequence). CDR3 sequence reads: CASSSSGGARETQYF. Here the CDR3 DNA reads TGTGCCAGCAGCTCAAGCGGGGGGGCCCGCGAGACCCAGTACTTC.

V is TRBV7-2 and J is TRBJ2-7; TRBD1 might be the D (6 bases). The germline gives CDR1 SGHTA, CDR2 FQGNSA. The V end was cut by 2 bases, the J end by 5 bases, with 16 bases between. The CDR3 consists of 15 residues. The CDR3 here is CASSLNSGTLNEQYF. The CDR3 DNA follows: TGTGCCAGCAGCTTAAACTCCGGGACACTCAACGAGCAGTACTTC.

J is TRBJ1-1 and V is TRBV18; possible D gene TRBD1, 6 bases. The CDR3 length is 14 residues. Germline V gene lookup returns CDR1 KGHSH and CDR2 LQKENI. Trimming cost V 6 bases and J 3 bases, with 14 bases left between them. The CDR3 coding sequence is TGTGCCAGCTCTCCAGGGGAGGGGGACACTGAAGCTTTCTTT. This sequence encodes CASSPGEGDTEAFF.

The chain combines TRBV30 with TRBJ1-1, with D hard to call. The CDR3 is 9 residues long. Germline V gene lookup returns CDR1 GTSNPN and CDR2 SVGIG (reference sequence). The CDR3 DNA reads TGTGCTTTTAGCCGGGAAGCTTTCTTT. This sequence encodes CAFSREAFF.

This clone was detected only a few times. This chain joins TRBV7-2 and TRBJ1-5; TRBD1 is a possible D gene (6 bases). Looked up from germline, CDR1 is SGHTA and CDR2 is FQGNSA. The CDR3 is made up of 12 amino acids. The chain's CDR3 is CAAGVDNQPQHF. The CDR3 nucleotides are TGTGCGGCAGGGGTTGACAATCAGCCCCAGCATTTT.

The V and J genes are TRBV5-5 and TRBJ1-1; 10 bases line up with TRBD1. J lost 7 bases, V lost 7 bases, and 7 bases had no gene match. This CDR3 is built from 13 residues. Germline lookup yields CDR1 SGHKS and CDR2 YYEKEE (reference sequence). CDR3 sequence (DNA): TGTGCCAGCTTACGACAGGGGGCTAGTGAAGCTTTCTTT. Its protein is CASLRQGASEAFF.

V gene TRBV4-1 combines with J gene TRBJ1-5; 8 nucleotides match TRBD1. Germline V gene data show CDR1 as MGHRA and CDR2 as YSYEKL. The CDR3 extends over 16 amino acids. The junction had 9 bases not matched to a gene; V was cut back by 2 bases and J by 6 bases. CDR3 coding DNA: TGCGCCAGCAGCCAACAGCTACTCAGGGGGCCTCAGCCCCAGCATTTT. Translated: CASSQQLLRGPQPQHF.

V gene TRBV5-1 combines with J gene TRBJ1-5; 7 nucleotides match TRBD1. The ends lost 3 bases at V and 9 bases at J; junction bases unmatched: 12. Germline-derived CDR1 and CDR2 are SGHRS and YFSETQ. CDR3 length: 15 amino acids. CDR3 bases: TGCGCCAGCAGCTCAGATGGGGACAGAGAAGCGCCCCAGCATTTT. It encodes CASSSDGDREAPQHF.

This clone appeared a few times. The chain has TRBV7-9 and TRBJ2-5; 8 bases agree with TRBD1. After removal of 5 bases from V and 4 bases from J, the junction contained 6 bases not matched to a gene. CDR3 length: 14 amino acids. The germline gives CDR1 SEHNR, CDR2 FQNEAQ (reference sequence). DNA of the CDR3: TGTGCCAGCAGCGCCTGGACAGGGCCAGAGACCCAGTACTTC. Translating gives CASSAWTGPETQYF.

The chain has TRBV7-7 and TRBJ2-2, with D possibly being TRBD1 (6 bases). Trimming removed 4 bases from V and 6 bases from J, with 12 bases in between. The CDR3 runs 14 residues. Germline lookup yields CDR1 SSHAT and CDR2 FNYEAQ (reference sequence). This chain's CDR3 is CASSYLQGSGELFF. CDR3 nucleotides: TGTGCCAGCAGCTACCTACAGGGATCCGGGGAGCTGTTTTTT.

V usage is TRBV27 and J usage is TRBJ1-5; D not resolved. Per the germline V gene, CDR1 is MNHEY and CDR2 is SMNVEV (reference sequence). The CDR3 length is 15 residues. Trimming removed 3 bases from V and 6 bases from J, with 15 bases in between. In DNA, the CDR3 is TGTGCCAGCAGTTTGAAAGGGAGGGAGGGTCAGCCCCAGCATTTT. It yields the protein CASSLKGREGQPQHF.

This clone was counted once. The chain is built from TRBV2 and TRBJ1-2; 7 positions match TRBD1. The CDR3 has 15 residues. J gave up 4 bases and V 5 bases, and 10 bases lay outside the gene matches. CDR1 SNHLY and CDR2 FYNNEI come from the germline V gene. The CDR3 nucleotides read TGTGCCAGCAGTAGTGACAGGGCGAGCCTCTATGGCTACACCTTC. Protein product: CASSSDRASLYGYTF.

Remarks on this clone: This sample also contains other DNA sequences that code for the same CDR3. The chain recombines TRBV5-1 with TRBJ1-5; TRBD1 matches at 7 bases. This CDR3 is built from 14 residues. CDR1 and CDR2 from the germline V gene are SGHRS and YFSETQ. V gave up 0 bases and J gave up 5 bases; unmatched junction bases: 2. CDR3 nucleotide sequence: TGCGCCAGCAGCTTGGGGACAGGTGATCAGCCCCAGCATTTT. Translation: CASSLGTGDQPQHF.

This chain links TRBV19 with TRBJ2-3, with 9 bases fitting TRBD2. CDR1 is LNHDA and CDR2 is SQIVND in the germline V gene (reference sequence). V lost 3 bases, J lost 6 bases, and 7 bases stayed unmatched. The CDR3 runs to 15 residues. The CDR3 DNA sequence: TGTGCCAGTAGTATTCCGGGACTAGCATCCGATACGCAGTATTTT. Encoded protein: CASSIPGLASDTQYF. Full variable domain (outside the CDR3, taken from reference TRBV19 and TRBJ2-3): DGGITQSPKYLFRKEGQNVTLSCEQNLNHDAMYWYRQDPGQGLRLIYYSQIVNDFQKGDIAEGYSVSREKKESFPLTVTSAQKNPTAFYLCASSIPGLASDTQYFGPGTRLTVL.

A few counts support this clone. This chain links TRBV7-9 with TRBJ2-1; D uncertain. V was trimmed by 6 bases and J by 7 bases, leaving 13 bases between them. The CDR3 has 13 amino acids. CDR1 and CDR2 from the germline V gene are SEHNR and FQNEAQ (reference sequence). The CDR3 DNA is TGTGCCAGCAGTCCCACCCGAGCAAATGAGCAGTTCTTC. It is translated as CASSPTRANEQFF. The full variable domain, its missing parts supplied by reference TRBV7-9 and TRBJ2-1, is DTGVSQNPRHKITKRGQNVTFRCDPISEHNRLYWYRQTLGQGPEFLTYFQNEAQLEKSRLLSDRFSAERPKGSFSTLEIQRTEQGDSAMYLCASSPTRANEQFFGPGTRLTVL.

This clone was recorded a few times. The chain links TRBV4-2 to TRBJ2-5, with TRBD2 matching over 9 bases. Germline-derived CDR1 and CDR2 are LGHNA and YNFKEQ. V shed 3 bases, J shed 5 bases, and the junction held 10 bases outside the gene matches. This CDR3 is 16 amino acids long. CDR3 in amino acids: CASSQTLAGDMETQYF. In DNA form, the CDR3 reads TGTGCCAGCAGCCAGACACTAGCGGGCGACATGGAGACCCAGTACTTC.

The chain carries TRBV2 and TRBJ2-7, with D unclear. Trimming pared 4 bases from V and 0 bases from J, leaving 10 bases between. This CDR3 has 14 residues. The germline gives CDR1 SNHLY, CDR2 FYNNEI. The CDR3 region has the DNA TGTGCCAGCAGTGGTGCGTTTCGCTCCTACGAGCAGTACTTC. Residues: CASSGAFRSYEQYF.

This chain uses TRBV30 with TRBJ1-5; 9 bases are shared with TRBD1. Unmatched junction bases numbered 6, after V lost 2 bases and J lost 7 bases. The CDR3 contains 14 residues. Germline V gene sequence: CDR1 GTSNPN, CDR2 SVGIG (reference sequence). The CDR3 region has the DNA TGTGCCTGGAGTCGTTCGACAGGGGGGCAGCCCCAGCATTTT. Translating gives CAWSRSTGGQPQHF.

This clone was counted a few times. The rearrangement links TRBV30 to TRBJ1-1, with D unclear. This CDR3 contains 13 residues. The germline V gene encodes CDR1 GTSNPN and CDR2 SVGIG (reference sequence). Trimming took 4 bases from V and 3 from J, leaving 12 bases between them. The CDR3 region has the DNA TGTGCCTGGACGGGTGGTCTCGACACTGAAGCTTTCTTT. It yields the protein CAWTGGLDTEAFF.